Below are 19 T cell receptor beta chains sequenced from a single sample in a study of blood T cell repertoires in COVID-19. Here immunoSEQ multiplex PCR was the method, and the copy in TCRdb shows in-frame clones only, minus some. Among roughly 250,000 clones listed, around 89% were seen once. The sample comprised peripheral blood. These TCRs come from a woman aged 40 to 50 with acute or convalescent COVID-19.

The chain couples TRBV6-6 to TRBJ1-5, with 9 bases lining up with TRBD1. CDR3 size: 16 residues. V was pared by 5 bases and J by 2 bases, with 7 bases of the junction left unmatched. From germline, CDR1 is MNHNY and CDR2 SVGAGI (reference sequence). For the CDR3, the DNA is TGTGCCAGCAGTCCGTGGACAGGGGCCGGCAATCAGCCCCAGCATTTT. Protein: CASSPWTGAGNQPQHF.

The chain couples TRBV30 to TRBJ1-1; D might be TRBD1 (6 bases). CDR3 length: 11 amino acids. CDR1 GTSNPN and CDR2 SVGIG come from the germline V gene (reference sequence). The V end was cut by 4 bases, the J end by 10 bases, with 13 bases between. The chain's CDR3 is CAWNLGGAAFF. CDR3 in DNA: TGTGCCTGGAATTTAGGGGGGGCAGCTTTCTTT.

The chain combines TRBV6-5 with TRBJ2-3; D possibly corresponds to TRBD1 (5 bases). Germline CDR1 MNHEY, CDR2 SVGAGI. Between the trimmed V and J ends, which lost 8 bases and 1 base, there was a span of 16 bases. CDR3 length: 15 amino acids. The CDR3 DNA follows: TGTGCCAGCGGACCCAGGGATACTGGCACAGATACGCAGTATTTT. It encodes CASGPRDTGTDTQYF.

This chain links TRBV24-1 with TRBJ2-2; 7 bases map to TRBD2. Trimming at V came to 9 bases and at J to 4 bases, leaving 7 bases not matched to a gene. Per the germline V gene, CDR1 is KGHDR and CDR2 is SFDVKD. CDR3 length equals 14 residues. The CDR3 nucleotides read TGTGCCACCGGGAGCGGGGTAGGCACCGGGGAGCTGTTTTTT. Its translation is CATGSGVGTGELFF.

V and J are TRBV19 and TRBJ2-5; TRBD1 is a possible D gene (5 bases). This CDR3 has 13 residues. V was shortened by 5 bases and J by 1 base, with 8 bases between the two germline ends. From germline, CDR1 is LNHDA and CDR2 SQIVND (reference sequence). CDR3 protein: CASSETVQETQYF. CDR3 DNA: TGTGCCAGTAGTGAGACAGTCCAAGAGACCCAGTACTTC.

This CDR3 is CASSENVVRTGELFF. In DNA, the CDR3 is TGTGCCAGCAGTGAAAACGTTGTGAGGACCGGGGAGCTGTTTTTT. The chain joins TRBV6-1 to TRBJ2-2; no definite D call. The CDR3 runs 15 residues. With 2 bases removed from V and 5 bases from J, the gap between germline ends came to 12 bases. Germline V gene sequence: CDR1 MNHNS, CDR2 SASEGT.

This clone was seen a handful of times. The V gene is TRBV6-1, the J gene TRBJ1-4; D is perhaps TRBD1 (5 bases). The germline CDR1 and CDR2 sequences are MNHNS and SASEGT. This CDR3 contains 16 residues. Trimming cost V 1 base and J 4 bases, with 13 bases left between them. The CDR3 DNA follows: TGTGCCAGCAGTGAAGTTCACAGGAGCTTTAATGAAAAACTGTTTTTT. Residues: CASSEVHRSFNEKLFF.

In its sample, this clone was seen once. The rearrangement joins TRBV6-5 to TRBJ1-1; 7 nucleotides agree with TRBD1. CDR3 length equals 15 residues. V lost 0 bases to trimming and J lost 4 bases; unmatched junction nucleotides: 5. Germline CDR1 reads MNHEY; CDR2 reads SVGAGI. The CDR3 sequence: CASSYSLAGGTEAFF. As DNA, the CDR3 is TGTGCCAGCAGTTACTCGTTGGCAGGGGGCACTGAAGCTTTCTTT.

The rearrangement joins TRBV7-2 to TRBJ1-2; 7 bases fit TRBD1. CDR1 and CDR2 from the germline V gene are SGHTA and FQGNSA. Trimming at V came to 7 bases and at J to 8 bases, leaving 7 bases not matched to a gene. This CDR3 is built from 12 residues. CDR3 region: CASNIQGDGYTF. In nucleotides, the CDR3 is TGTGCCAGCAACATTCAGGGGGACGGCTACACCTTC.

The chain has TRBV11-2 and TRBJ2-4; no clear D gene. The CDR3 extends over 13 amino acids. CDR1 and CDR2 from the germline V gene are SGHAT and FQNNGV. The V gene lost 0 bases and the J gene lost 13 bases, with 13 bases spanning the gap. The CDR3 DNA is TGTGCCAGCAGCTTAGATCTTGGTTCGCGACAGTACTTC. Its protein is CASSLDLGSRQYF.

This chain links TRBV5-1 with TRBJ1-1; TRBD1 aligns across 7 bases. Germline lookup yields CDR1 SGHRS and CDR2 YFSETQ. V lost 4 bases and J lost 1; bases outside the gene matches: 4. CDR3 length: 14 residues. The CDR3 protein is CASSRPGGNTEAFF. The CDR3 DNA follows: TGCGCCAGCAGCCGGCCAGGGGGGAACACTGAAGCTTTCTTT.

The chain recombines TRBV12-3 or TRBV12-4 with TRBJ1-2; D unclear. V was cut by 6 bases and J by 4 bases, with 12 bases left in between. This CDR3 has 13 residues. CDR3 protein: CASRLRELYGYTF. The DNA for the CDR3 is TGTGCCAGCAGACTCCGGGAACTCTATGGCTACACCTTC.

The chain uses TRBV3-1 (or the pseudogene TRBV3-2) and TRBJ2-4; D gene unclear. Looked up from germline, CDR1 is LGHDT and CDR2 is YNNKEL (reference sequence). The CDR3 has 13 amino acids. V was cut by 3 bases and J by 2 bases, with 5 bases left in between. The CDR3 sequence: CASSQSSKNIQYF. The CDR3 coding sequence is TGTGCCAGCAGCCAGAGTTCCAAAAACATTCAGTACTTC.

The chain couples TRBV19 to TRBJ2-3; 9 bases are shared with TRBD2. Germline CDR1 and CDR2: LNHDA and SQIVND (reference sequence). CDR3 size: 17 residues. J gave up 2 bases and V 2 bases, and 8 bases lay outside the gene matches. The CDR3: CASSINRVAGDTDTQYF. The CDR3 bases are TGTGCCAGTAGTATAAATCGGGTAGCGGGGGACACAGATACGCAGTATTTT.

This clone is a singleton in its sample. J is TRBJ2-7 and V is TRBV18; 9 bases are a match to TRBD1. Germline CDR1 is KGHSH and CDR2 is LQKENI. This CDR3 contains 17 residues. Losses at the gene ends were 3 bases for V and 3 bases for J; bases not matched to a gene: 12. CDR3 amino acids: CASSPNTGTGKNYEQYV. CDR3 DNA: TGTGCCAGCTCACCGAATACCGGGACAGGGAAAAACTACGAGCAGTACGTC.

This chain connects TRBV12-5 to TRBJ2-3, with a tentative D call TRBD1 (5 bases). Germline lookup yields CDR1 LGHNT and CDR2 FRNRAP. V was cut by 6 bases and J by 8 bases, with 15 bases left in between. The CDR3 sequence is 13 residues long. As DNA, the CDR3 is TGTGCTAGTGGGGGGCCCGTGGCGGCTACGCAGTATTTT. Translated: CASGGPVAATQYF.

The chain carries TRBV18 and TRBJ1-5; D not certain. The CDR3 is made up of 13 amino acids. Germline CDR1 KGHSH, CDR2 LQKENI. Trimming shortened V by 2 bases and J by 2 bases, and 4 bases separated the two germline ends. The CDR3 region has the DNA TGTGCCAGCTCACCAAGCGGCAATCAGCCCCAGCATTTT. It is translated as CASSPSGNQPQHF.

The CDR3 bases are TGTGCCAGCAGCACGCCTACAGGATTGAACACTGAAGCTTTCTTT. Its protein product is CASSTPTGLNTEAFF. The genes are TRBV11-2 and TRBJ1-1, with D possibly TRBD1 on 5 matching bases. CDR1 is SGHAT, CDR2 FQNNGV, per germline. The V end was cut by 5 bases, the J end by 0 bases, with 13 bases between. The CDR3 is 15 amino acids.

J is TRBJ2-2 and V is TRBV27; 8 bases fit TRBD2. This CDR3 contains 16 residues. Germline V gives CDR1 MNHEY, CDR2 SMNVEV (reference sequence). V lost 5 bases and J lost 3; bases outside the gene matches: 8. The CDR3 DNA reads as TGTGCCAGCAGTACCCGCGGGGGGTCTCACACCGGGGAGCTGTTTTTT. This translates into CASSTRGGSHTGELFF.